This TCR beta chain is drawn from a study of T-cell memory formation after mild COVID-19. TCRdb processed the 5' RACE reads anew with MiXCR; each CDR3 protein has one entry. Of 250,000 to 350,000 distinct CDR3 sequences in the sample, 15% to 20% were seen once. This CDR3 has 13 residues. CDR1 and CDR2 from the germline V gene are MDHEN and SYDVKM. V was pared by 8 bases and J by 2 bases, with 11 bases between. The specimen was PBMCs or a T cell subset sorted from them (not recorded which). The rearrangement links TRBV28 to TRBJ2-3; D is ambiguous. This clonotype was sampled from a man between 18 and 35 years old who had mild COVID-19 (a few samples of this study predate the infection). Cell type and time point are not known. This CDR3 is CASYVGSTDTQYF. Here the CDR3 DNA reads TGTGCCAGCTATGTGGGTTCCACAGATACGCAGTATTTT. Filled out from reference TRBV28 and TRBJ2-3, the complete variable domain reads DVKVTQSSRYLVKRTGEKVFLECVQDMDHENMFWYRQDPGLGLRLIYFSYDVKMKEKGDIPEGYSVSREKKERFSLILESASTNQTSMYLCASYVGSTDTQYFGPGTRLTVL.